This passage covers 3 T cell receptor beta chains from one sample sequenced in a study of T cell responses to AZD1222 COVID-19 vaccine. Measured with immunoSEQ multiplex PCR; TCRdb has only the in-frame clones, and not every one. The table has 90,000 to 95,000 clones, about 88% seen once. The specimen comprised peripheral blood, sampled on day 0 of AZD1222 vaccination. All receptors derive from an adult in good health.

This chain uses TRBV11-1 with TRBJ1-1; maybe TRBD1 (6 bases). CDR3 length: 12 residues. Per the germline V gene, CDR1 is SGHAT and CDR2 is FQDESV (reference sequence). V was shortened by 10 bases and J by 1 base, with 10 bases between the two germline ends. The CDR3 loop reads CATGGWNTEAFF. CDR3 sequence (DNA): TGTGCCACGGGGGGCTGGAACACTGAAGCTTTCTTT.

The chain employs TRBV2 and TRBJ1-4, with D possibly being TRBD1 (5 bases). CDR1 SNHLY and CDR2 FYNNEI come from the germline V gene. V was shortened by 4 bases and J by 2 bases, with 17 bases between the two germline ends. The CDR3 sequence is 17 residues long. CDR3 coding DNA: TGTGCCAGCAGTGTCCCCAGGGATTGGGGGACTAATGAAAAACTGTTTTTT. Its translation: CASSVPRDWGTNEKLFF.

V gene TRBV4-3 combines with J gene TRBJ1-1; the match to TRBD1 covers 8 bases. CDR1 is LGHNA and CDR2 is YSLEER in the germline V gene. With V trimmed by 4 bases and J by 4 bases, 2 bases remained unmatched. The CDR3 covers 13 residues. Here the CDR3 reads CASSRTGGTEAFF. The CDR3 DNA follows: TGCGCCAGCAGCCGAACAGGGGGCACTGAAGCTTTCTTT.